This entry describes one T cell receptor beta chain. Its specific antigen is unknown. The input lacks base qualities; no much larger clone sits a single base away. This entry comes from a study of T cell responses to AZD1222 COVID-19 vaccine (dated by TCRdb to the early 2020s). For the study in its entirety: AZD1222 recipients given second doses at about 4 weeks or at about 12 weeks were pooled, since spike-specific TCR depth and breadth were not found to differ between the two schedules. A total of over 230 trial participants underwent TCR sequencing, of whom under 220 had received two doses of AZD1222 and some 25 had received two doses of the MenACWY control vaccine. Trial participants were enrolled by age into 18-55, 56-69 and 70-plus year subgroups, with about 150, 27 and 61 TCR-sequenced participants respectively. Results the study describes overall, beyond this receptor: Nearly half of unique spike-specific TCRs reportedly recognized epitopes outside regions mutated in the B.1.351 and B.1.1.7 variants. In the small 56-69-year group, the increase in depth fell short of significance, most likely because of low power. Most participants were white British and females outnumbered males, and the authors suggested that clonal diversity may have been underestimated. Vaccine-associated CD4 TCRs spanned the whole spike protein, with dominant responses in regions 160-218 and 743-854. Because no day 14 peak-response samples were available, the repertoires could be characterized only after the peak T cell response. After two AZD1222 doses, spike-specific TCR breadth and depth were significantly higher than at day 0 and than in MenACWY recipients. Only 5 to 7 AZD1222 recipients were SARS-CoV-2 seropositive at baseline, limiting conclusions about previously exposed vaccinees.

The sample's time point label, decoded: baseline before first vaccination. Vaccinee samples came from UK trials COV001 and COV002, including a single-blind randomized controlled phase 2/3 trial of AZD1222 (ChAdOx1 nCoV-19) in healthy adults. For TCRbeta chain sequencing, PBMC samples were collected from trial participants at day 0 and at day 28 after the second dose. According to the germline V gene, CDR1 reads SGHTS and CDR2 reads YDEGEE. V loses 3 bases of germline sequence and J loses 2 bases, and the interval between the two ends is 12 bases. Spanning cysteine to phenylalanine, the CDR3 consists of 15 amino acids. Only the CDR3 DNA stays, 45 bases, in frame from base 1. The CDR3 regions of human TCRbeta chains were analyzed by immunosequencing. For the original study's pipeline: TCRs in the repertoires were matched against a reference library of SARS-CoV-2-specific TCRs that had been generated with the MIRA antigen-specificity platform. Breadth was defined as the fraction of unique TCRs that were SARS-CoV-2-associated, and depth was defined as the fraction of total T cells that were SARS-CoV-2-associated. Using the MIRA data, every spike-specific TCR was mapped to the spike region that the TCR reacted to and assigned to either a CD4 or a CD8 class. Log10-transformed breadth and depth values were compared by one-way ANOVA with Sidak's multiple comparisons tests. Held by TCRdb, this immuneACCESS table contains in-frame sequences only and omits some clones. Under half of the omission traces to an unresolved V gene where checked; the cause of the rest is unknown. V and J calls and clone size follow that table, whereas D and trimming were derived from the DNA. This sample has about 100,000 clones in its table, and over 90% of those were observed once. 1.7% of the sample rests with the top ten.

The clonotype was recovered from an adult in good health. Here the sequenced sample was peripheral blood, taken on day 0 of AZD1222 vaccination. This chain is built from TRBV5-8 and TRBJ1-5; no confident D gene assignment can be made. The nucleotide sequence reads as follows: TGTGCCAGCAGCTCCAGACGACTCGGCAATCAGCCCCAGCATTTT. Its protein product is CASSSRRLGNQPQHF. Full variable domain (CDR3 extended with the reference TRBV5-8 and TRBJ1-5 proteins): EAGVTQSPTHLIKTRGQQATLRCSPISGHTSVYWYQQALGLGLQFLLWYDEGEERNRGNFPPRFSGRQFPNYSSELNVNALELEDSALYLCASSSRRLGNQPQHFGDGTRLSIL.